Sequencing of this T cell receptor beta chain was carried out in a study of human T cells and chemical hapten exposure. Individual cDNA molecules each carried unique molecular identifiers attached by the library. Authors' processing steps: Across samples, TCR counts had a median of about 88,000 and ranged from about 20,000 to 750,000. TCRdb re-analysed the RACE reads in MiXCR, keeping a single row per CDR3 protein. These V and J calls derive from TCRdb rather than the authors' analysis. This sample carries under 95,000 distinct CDR3 sequences, roughly 8% of them seen once, and the ten largest clones take about 3%. As to time point: healthy volunteer bleed at 2 weeks. It was from unfractionated whole blood that total RNA was extracted. A few counts support this clonotype. Its antigen is still unknown. Whole-study results and caveats: TCRs at high frequency, those above 1 in 1000, did not change with DPC sensitization.

The CDR3 totals 16 residues. The rearrangement links TRBV21-1 to TRBJ2-5; the table's D call TRBD2 went unverified against the DNA. TRBV21-1 is a pseudogene segment. The TCR was taken from a female donor in good health. Some clones in this sample may be carry-over from other donors' samples. The sequenced sample was whole blood. The CDR3 DNA sequence: TGTGCCAGCAGCAAAGCGGAGCGGGAGGGCCTTGAGACCCAGTACTTC. Translating it yields CASSKAEREGLETQYF.